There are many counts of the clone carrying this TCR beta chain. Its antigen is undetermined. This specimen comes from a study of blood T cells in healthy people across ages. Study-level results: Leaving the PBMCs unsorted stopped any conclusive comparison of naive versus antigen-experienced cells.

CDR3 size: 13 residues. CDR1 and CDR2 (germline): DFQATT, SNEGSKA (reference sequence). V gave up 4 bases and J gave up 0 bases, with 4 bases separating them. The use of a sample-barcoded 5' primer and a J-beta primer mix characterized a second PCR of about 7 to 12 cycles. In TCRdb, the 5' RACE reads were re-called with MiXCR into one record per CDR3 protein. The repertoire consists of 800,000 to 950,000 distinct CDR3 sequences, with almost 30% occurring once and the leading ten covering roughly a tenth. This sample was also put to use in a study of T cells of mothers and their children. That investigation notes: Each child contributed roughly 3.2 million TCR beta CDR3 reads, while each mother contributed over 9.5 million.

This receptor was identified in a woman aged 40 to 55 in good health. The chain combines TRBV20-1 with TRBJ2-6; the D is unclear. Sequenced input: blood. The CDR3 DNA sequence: TGCAGTGCTACCTCCTCTGGGGCCAACGTCCTGACTTTC. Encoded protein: CSATSSGANVLTF.